The T cell receptor (beta chain) under discussion was sequenced for a study of blood T cell repertoires in COVID-19. From germline, CDR1 is LNHNV and CDR2 YYDKDF (reference sequence). The CDR3 contains 15 residues. The ends lost 4 bases at V and 6 bases at J; junction bases unmatched: 6. Using immunoSEQ multiplex PCR, the repertoire was profiled, and TCRdb retains in-frame clones only, with some absent. The sample holds roughly 120,000 clones, approximately 90% seen once. This sequence joins TRBV15 and TRBJ1-6; the match to TRBD1 covers 7 bases. This clonotype was obtained from a woman aged 45-60 years with acute or convalescent COVID-19. Sample: peripheral blood. The CDR3 protein is CATSTRTGANSPLHF. CDR3 nucleotide sequence: TGTGCCACCAGCACCCGGACAGGAGCTAATTCACCCCTCCACTTT.